One and the same sample provided the 20 T cell receptor beta chains below, sequenced in a study of ipilimumab plus nivolumab after autologous stem cell transplantation. Using immunoSEQ multiplex PCR, the repertoire was profiled, and TCRdb retains in-frame clones only, with some absent. The sample carries over 35,000 clones, 85% to 95% recorded once. Sequencing used PBMCs, obtained in a trial of ipilimumab plus nivolumab as post-transplant consolidation. These receptor sequences come from a male donor with multiple myeloma.

The V and J genes are TRBV7-6 and TRBJ2-1; D call uncertain. V dropped 4 bases and J dropped 9 bases, with 13 bases sitting between them. Germline V gene sequence: CDR1 SGHVS, CDR2 FNYEAQ. The CDR3 is 13 amino acids. CDR3 sequence: CASSSQYSAEQFF. The CDR3 region has the DNA TGTGCCAGCAGCTCCCAATACTCGGCTGAGCAGTTCTTC.

This chain connects TRBV5-4 to TRBJ2-1; TRBD1 agrees at 10 bases. CDR1 and CDR2 from the germline V gene are SGHNT and YYREEE (reference sequence). J was trimmed by 6 bases and V by 5 bases; bases with no gene match: 2. CDR3 length: 13 amino acids. CDR3 sequence: CASRTGGFNEQFF. CDR3 DNA sequence: TGTGCCAGCAGGACAGGGGGCTTCAATGAGCAGTTCTTC.

The chain is built from TRBV28 and TRBJ2-7; the D gene is possibly TRBD1 (6 bases). The length of the CDR3 is 15 residues. From germline, CDR1 is MDHEN and CDR2 SYDVKM. Deletions cut 3 bases from V and 0 bases from J, with 12 bases between. CDR3 loop: CASSFGGTGSYEQYF. DNA of the CDR3: TGTGCCAGCAGTTTTGGGGGCACCGGCTCCTACGAGCAGTACTTC.

The rearrangement joins TRBV19 to TRBJ2-3, with TRBD2 identical over 8 bases. Germline CDR1 and CDR2: LNHDA and SQIVND (reference sequence). Losses at the gene ends were 4 bases for V and 0 bases for J; bases not matched to a gene: 6. The CDR3 runs 16 residues. In nucleotides, the CDR3 is TGTGCCAGTAGTAGCCAGCGGGGGCAAAGCACAGATACGCAGTATTTT. This codes for CASSSQRGQSTDTQYF.

The chain uses TRBV6-1 and TRBJ1-2; D perhaps matches TRBD1 (5 bases). Germline V lookup: CDR1 MNHNS, CDR2 SASEGT. The CDR3 is 15 amino acids. Trimming pared 7 bases from V and 5 bases from J, leaving 20 bases between. This CDR3 reads CASILTGGVEYGYTF. The CDR3 nucleotides read TGTGCCAGCATACTAACGGGGGGAGTGGAGTATGGCTACACCTTC.

The V call is TRBV5-1, the J call TRBJ2-2, with 10 bases matching TRBD1. The V segment lost 2 bases and the J segment 4 bases; nucleotides outside the gene matches: 8. The CDR3 runs to 17 residues. Germline values: CDR1 SGHRS, CDR2 YFSETQ. CDR3 region: CASSFLSDRGPTGELFF. The CDR3 region has the DNA TGCGCCAGCAGCTTTCTTTCCGACAGGGGGCCCACCGGGGAGCTGTTTTTT.

The CDR3 loop reads CASSLVWRGRVNTEAFF. Here the CDR3 DNA reads TGTGCCAGCAGCTTGGTGTGGCGGGGCAGGGTGAACACTGAAGCTTTCTTT. The rearrangement uses TRBV5-6 and TRBJ1-1; the D gene is possibly TRBD1 (5 bases). CDR3 size: 17 residues. Per germline, CDR1 SGHDT and CDR2 YYEEEE. V gave up 0 bases and J gave up 0 bases, with 15 bases separating them.

V and J are TRBV5-6 and TRBJ2-5, with 10 bases aligning to TRBD1. The CDR3 is 16 amino acids. V was clipped by 1 base and J by 4 bases; unmatched bases: 7. The germline V gene encodes CDR1 SGHDT and CDR2 YYEEEE. CDR3 nucleotide sequence: TGTGCCAGCAGCTTGTTTGGGGACAGGGGAGTAGAGACCCAGTACTTC. This gives the protein CASSLFGDRGVETQYF.

This clone was counted only a few times. The chain carries TRBV5-1 and TRBJ2-3; 16 positions agree with TRBD2. The CDR3 covers 17 residues. Germline loops: CDR1 SGHRS, CDR2 YFSETQ. V trimming: 2 bases; J trimming: 5 bases; junction bases outside the gene matches: 5. CDR3 amino acids: CASSFGTSGGAVDTQYF. The DNA for the CDR3 is TGCGCCAGCAGCTTCGGGACTAGCGGGGGGGCGGTAGATACGCAGTATTTT.

The chain links TRBV7-6 to TRBJ1-1; D not certain. The CDR3 loop spans 14 amino acids. V lost 1 base to trimming and J lost 1 base, with 7 bases between them. Looked up from germline, CDR1 is SGHVS and CDR2 is FNYEAQ. The CDR3 coding sequence is TGTGCCAGCAGCTTAGATCCAGGGAACACTGAAGCTTTCTTT. It specifies CASSLDPGNTEAFF.

J is TRBJ2-3 and V is TRBV5-1; possibly TRBD1 for D (5 bases). V was cut by 0 bases and J by 6 bases, with 11 bases left in between. CDR3 length: 14 amino acids. Germline V gene lookup returns CDR1 SGHRS and CDR2 YFSETQ. CDR3 sequence: CASSLEGRADTQYF. The DNA for the CDR3 is TGCGCCAGCAGCTTGGAGGGCAGGGCGGATACGCAGTATTTT.

V and J are TRBV6-6 and TRBJ1-1; 9 bases align to TRBD1. The germline gives CDR1 MNHNY, CDR2 SVGAGI (reference sequence). V shed 6 bases, J shed 3 bases, and the junction held 8 bases outside the gene matches. The CDR3 extends over 15 amino acids. Here the CDR3 DNA reads TGTGCCAGCAGGAAAACGGGACAGGGTGACACTGAAGCTTTCTTT. This codes for CASRKTGQGDTEAFF.

The chain has TRBV18 and TRBJ2-7; tentatively, D is TRBD1 (5 bases). Trimming removed 2 bases at V and 1 base at J, with 12 bases between. The CDR3 has 15 residues. The germline gives CDR1 KGHSH, CDR2 LQKENI. CDR3 sequence: CASSPVSQGSYEQYF. CDR3 in DNA: TGTGCCAGCTCACCAGTTTCGCAGGGTTCCTACGAGCAGTACTTC.

The V and J genes are TRBV6-5 and TRBJ2-7; the D gene is possibly TRBD1 (8 bases). The germline CDR1 and CDR2 sequences are MNHEY and SVGAGI. Between the trimmed V and J ends, which lost 2 bases and 11 bases, there was a span of 19 bases. This CDR3 has 14 residues. CDR3 in amino acids: CASSYGNRGGREYF. The CDR3 nucleotides read TGTGCCAGCAGTTACGGAAACAGGGGGGGACGTGAGTACTTC.

This clone was seen more than once but under ten times. The chain recombines TRBV21-1 with TRBJ2-7; the table's D call TRBD1 went unverified against the DNA. TRBV21-1 is a pseudogene segment. The CDR3 length is 12 residues. The CDR3 sequence: CASSNSLYEQYF. CDR3 nucleotide sequence: TGTGCCAGCAGCAACAGTCTCTACGAGCAGTACTTC.

In this sample, this clone turned up a few times. The DNA for the CDR3 is TGTGCCAGCAGCGCTAACAGGAACACTGAAGCTTTCTTT. As protein: CASSANRNTEAFF. The chain has TRBV7-2 and TRBJ1-1, with no clear D. The CDR3 loop spans 13 amino acids. Germline values: CDR1 SGHTA, CDR2 FQGNSA. Trimming removed 5 bases from V and 1 base from J, with 8 bases in between. Based on the CDR3 plus reference TRBV7-2 and TRBJ1-1, the full variable domain is GAGVSQSPSNKVTEKGKDVELRCDPISGHTALYWYRQSLGQGLEFLIYFQGNSAPDKSGLPSDRFSAERTGGSVSTLTIQRTQQEDSAVYLCASSANRNTEAFFGQGTRLTVV.

V usage is TRBV28 and J usage is TRBJ2-1, with 7 bases that match TRBD2. The CDR3 extends over 14 amino acids. Germline assignment: CDR1 MDHEN and CDR2 SYDVKM. V trimming: 7 bases; J trimming: 11 bases; junction bases outside the gene matches: 14. DNA of the CDR3: TGTGCCAGCACCCGAGCGGGGATGAATTCTAAGCAGTTCTTC. This translates into CASTRAGMNSKQFF.

The chain uses TRBV4-3 and TRBJ1-1; 9 nucleotides match TRBD1. V lost 3 bases to trimming and J lost 3 bases; unmatched junction nucleotides: 5. Germline loops: CDR1 LGHNA, CDR2 YSLEER. The CDR3 contains 15 residues. The CDR3 region is CASSQEDRGYTEAFF. The CDR3 region has the DNA TGCGCCAGCAGCCAGGAGGACAGGGGATACACTGAAGCTTTCTTT.

The chain links TRBV5-6 to TRBJ1-5, with TRBD1 matching over 9 bases. J was trimmed by 9 bases and V by 2 bases; bases with no gene match: 6. Germline V CDR1 and CDR2: SGHDT, YYEEEE. CDR3 length: 14 residues. The CDR3 bases are TGTGCCAGCAGCTTTAACAGGGGGCAGGGGCCCCAGCATTTT. Its translation is CASSFNRGQGPQHF.

This clone was counted once. The gene calls are TRBV18 and TRBJ1-6; TRBD1 might be the D (5 bases). This CDR3 region has 17 residues. The germline V and J ends were trimmed by 6 bases and 0 bases, with 15 bases remaining between them. Per the germline V gene, CDR1 is KGHSH and CDR2 is LQKENI. The CDR3 sequence is CASSFRQLSSYNSPLHF. In DNA form, the CDR3 reads TGTGCCAGCTCTTTCCGACAGCTTAGCTCCTATAATTCACCCCTCCACTTT.